These 16 T cell receptor beta chains were all obtained from the same sample, sequenced in a study of blood T cell repertoires in COVID-19. The data were produced by immunoSEQ multiplex PCR, yet TCRdb's version contains in-frame clones alone and is incomplete. The table shows about 390,000 clones, with around 87% occurring only once. Sequencing was carried out using peripheral blood. The source of these receptors is a woman aged 55-70 years with COVID-19, enrolled during active disease.

The rearrangement links TRBV28 to TRBJ1-1; D unresolved. Per germline, CDR1 MDHEN and CDR2 SYDVKM. CDR3 size: 12 residues. V was pared by 6 bases and J by 3 bases, with 8 bases between. The CDR3 here is CASSLSHTEAFF. CDR3 in DNA: TGTGCCAGCAGCCTAAGCCACACTGAAGCTTTCTTT.

The rearrangement uses TRBV5-1 and TRBJ1-1; possible D gene TRBD1, 5 bases. With 2 bases removed from V and 1 base from J, the gap between germline ends came to 15 bases. The CDR3 is 16 amino acids. CDR1 is SGHRS, CDR2 YFSETQ, per germline. In nucleotides, the CDR3 is TGCGCCAGCAGCTTACTTGCCGGACAACCGAACACTGAAGCTTTCTTT. It specifies CASSLLAGQPNTEAFF.

The chain is built from TRBV29-1 and TRBJ1-2; 11 bases are a match to TRBD1. With 6 bases clipped from V and 6 bases from J, the junction kept 3 bases outside the gene matches. The CDR3 is made up of 12 amino acids. Germline loops: CDR1 SQVTM, CDR2 ANQGSEA. The CDR3 protein is CSVGTGGDGYTF. CDR3 nucleotide sequence: TGCAGCGTAGGGACAGGGGGGGATGGCTACACCTTC.

V gene TRBV9 combines with J gene TRBJ2-5; weak D call: TRBD2 (5 bases). The CDR3 runs 14 residues. Germline CDR1 SGDLS, CDR2 YYNGEE. V was clipped by 0 bases and J by 5 bases, with 11 bases between them. DNA of the CDR3: TGTGCCAGCAGCGTAGAGACTGAGCGGGAGACCCAGTACTTC. Translated, it gives CASSVETERETQYF.

This chain uses TRBV5-4 with TRBJ2-5; maybe TRBD1 (5 bases). This CDR3 is 14 amino acids long. Per germline, CDR1 SGHNT and CDR2 YYREEE (reference sequence). The V end lost 9 bases, the J end lost 2 bases, and 17 bases lay between the germline ends. The CDR3 DNA is TGTGCCACCGGTACCCAAGGGGCTCAAGAGACCCAGTACTTC. Protein: CATGTQGAQETQYF. Complete variable domain (other parts from reference TRBV5-4 and TRBJ2-5): ETGVTQSPTHLIKTRGQQVTLRCSSQSGHNTVSWYQQALGQGPQFIFQYYREEENGRGNFPPRFSGLQFPNYSSELNVNALELDDSALYLCATGTQGAQETQYFGPGTRLLVL.

The chain couples TRBV19 to TRBJ2-7; D is unresolved. This CDR3 comprises 14 residues. Deletions cut 4 bases from V and 2 bases from J, with 12 bases between. The germline CDR1 and CDR2 sequences are LNHDA and SQIVND (reference sequence). The CDR3 loop is CASSRSRLAYEQYF. The CDR3 DNA is TGTGCCAGTAGTAGGTCCAGGTTGGCCTACGAGCAGTACTTC.

The rearrangement uses TRBV7-9 and TRBJ2-1, with D perhaps TRBD1 (5 bases). Trimming removed 4 bases at V and 12 bases at J, with 16 bases between. The V gene's germline CDR1 is SEHNR and CDR2 FQNEAQ (reference sequence). The CDR3 contains 13 residues. The CDR3 loop is CASSSSLRGGQFF. The CDR3 DNA reads TGTGCCAGCAGCTCCTCTTTAAGGGGCGGGCAGTTCTTC.

The chain uses TRBV7-9 and TRBJ2-2; 8 nucleotides match TRBD1. From germline, CDR1 is SEHNR and CDR2 FQNEAQ (reference sequence). J was trimmed by 2 bases and V by 3 bases; bases with no gene match: 8. The CDR3 contains 17 residues. CDR3 residues: CASSLRRAGGNTGELFF. The DNA for the CDR3 is TGTGCCAGCAGCTTGCGGCGGGCAGGGGGCAACACCGGGGAGCTGTTTTTT.

The V and J genes are TRBV3-1 (or the pseudogene TRBV3-2) and TRBJ1-6, with TRBD1 identical over 8 bases. Trimming took 4 bases from V and 10 from J; bases not matched to a gene: 6. This CDR3 is 14 amino acids long. Germline lookup yields CDR1 LGHDT and CDR2 YNNKEL (reference sequence). In DNA, the CDR3 is TGTGCCAGCAGCCTCGGGACAGGTGCATCACCCCTCCACTTT. Translating it yields CASSLGTGASPLHF.

The chain combines TRBV5-6 with TRBJ1-1, with TRBD1 matching 7 bases. The germline V gene has CDR1 SGHDT and CDR2 YYEEEE. J was trimmed by 3 bases and V by 2 bases; bases with no gene match: 7. The CDR3 consists of 15 residues. DNA for the CDR3: TGTGCCAGCAGCTTCGACCTTGGACAGGACACTGAAGCTTTCTTT. This sequence encodes CASSFDLGQDTEAFF.

On this clone itself: In the same sample, other DNA sequences code for this CDR3. The gene calls are TRBV19 and TRBJ1-2; maybe TRBD1 (5 bases). Germline V gene sequence: CDR1 LNHDA, CDR2 SQIVND (reference sequence). The CDR3 loop spans 13 amino acids. V dropped 3 bases and J dropped 2 bases, with 7 bases sitting between them. The CDR3 coding sequence is TGTGCCAGTAGTATCCCAGGGAACTATGGCTACACCTTC. Its translation is CASSIPGNYGYTF.

V and J are TRBV15 and TRBJ2-1, with D unresolved. The V end was cut by 4 bases, the J end by 5 bases, with 15 bases between. This CDR3 region has 15 residues. CDR1 and CDR2 from the germline V gene are LNHNV and YYDKDF (reference sequence). Here the CDR3 DNA reads TGTGCCACCAGCACCGGAAGCGCTGAGAACAATGAGCAGTTCTTC. This encodes CATSTGSAENNEQFF.

This chain connects TRBV7-3 to TRBJ1-1, with D possibly being TRBD1 (6 bases). The CDR3 runs to 12 residues. Deletions cut 1 base from V and 10 bases from J, with 10 bases between. Germline V gives CDR1 SGHTA, CDR2 FQGTGA. CDR3 amino acids: CASSLIGGVAFF. DNA for the CDR3: TGTGCCAGCAGCTTAATAGGGGGAGTAGCTTTCTTT.

This chain links TRBV28 with TRBJ1-2, with D maybe TRBD1 (5 bases). Trimming removed 5 bases from V and 3 bases from J, with 19 bases in between. The germline V gene has CDR1 MDHEN and CDR2 SYDVKM. The CDR3 is made up of 16 amino acids. The DNA for the CDR3 is TGTGCCAGCAGTCCGGGGGGGGAACGAGGGTACTATGGCTACACCTTC. Amino acids: CASSPGGERGYYGYTF.

The chain couples TRBV6-5 to TRBJ2-1; tentatively, D is TRBD1 (6 bases). CDR1 is MNHEY, CDR2 SVGAGI, per germline. V was trimmed by 6 bases and J by 2 bases, leaving 8 bases between them. This CDR3 comprises 13 residues. DNA for the CDR3: TGTGCCAGCAGGTGGGGGCCCTACAATGAGCAGTTCTTC. Translation: CASRWGPYNEQFF.

Worth noting for this clone: Other nucleotide sequences in the sample specify the same CDR3. The rearrangement uses TRBV10-3 and TRBJ2-7; D unresolved. Germline V CDR1 and CDR2: ENHRY, SYGVKD. The CDR3 consists of 12 residues. V shed 2 bases and J shed 4 bases, with 6 bases lying between them. CDR3 nucleotides: TGTGCCATCAGTGAGGAGACTTACGAGCAGTACTTC. Residues: CAISEETYEQYF.